Reported below is one TCR beta chain. The time point was: 2014-2015 season, pre-vaccination. Adults were given seasonal inactivated influenza vaccine, and blood CD4 subsets were sorted before and after vaccination. Non-naive CD4+CXCR5+PD-1+ cTfh were sorted into ICOS+CD38+ and ICOS-CD38- fractions. This record comes from a study of follicular helper T cells after annual influenza vaccination. Study overall: For some subjects, blood spans the 2013-2014, 2014-2015 and 2015-2016 annual vaccinations.

The CDR3 length is 12 residues. Trimming pared 5 bases from V and 4 bases from J, leaving 6 bases between. Germline V gene sequence: CDR1 SGHVS, CDR2 FQNEAQ. Assay used: immunoSEQ multiplex PCR; TCRdb lists only in-frame clones, some missing. The sample yields 2,000 to 3,000 clones, more than 75% seen once. The source of this sequence is an adult who received the influenza vaccine. This chain joins TRBV7-8 and TRBJ1-5; D is unresolved. Sequencing used CXCR5+ CD38+ circulating T follicular helper cells from blood, obtained on the day of influenza vaccination. Specified subset: circulating Tfh, non-naive CD4+CXCR5+PD-1+ (ICOS+CD38+ or ICOS-CD38-). In DNA, the CDR3 is TGTGCCAGCAGCCCCTTAAATCAGCCCCAGCATTTT. Protein sequence: CASSPLNQPQHF.